These 24 T cell receptor beta chains share one sample of origin, sequenced in a study of T cell responses to AZD1222 COVID-19 vaccine. TCRdb keeps only in-frame clones here, not all; method: immunoSEQ multiplex PCR. Of some 120,000 clones listed, 70% to 90% are singletons. This specimen consisted of peripheral blood, obtained on day 0 of AZD1222 vaccination. The receptors shown here come from an adult in good health.

The V call is TRBV18, the J call TRBJ1-3, with D tentatively TRBD1 (5 bases). Deletions cut 3 bases from V and 2 bases from J, with 11 bases between. The germline CDR1 and CDR2 sequences are KGHSH and LQKENI. The CDR3 sequence is 15 residues long. The CDR3 reads CASSPSRGAGNTIYF. The CDR3 bases are TGTGCCAGCTCACCCTCGAGGGGAGCTGGAAACACCATATATTTT. Full variable domain (rest looked up from reference TRBV18 and TRBJ1-3): NAGVMQNPRHLVRRRGQEARLRCSPMKGHSHVYWYRQLPEEGLKFMVYLQKENIIDESGMPKERFSAEFPKEGPSILRIQQVVRGDSAAYFCASSPSRGAGNTIYFGEGSWLTVV.

The rearrangement joins TRBV6-5 to TRBJ2-7; perhaps D is TRBD1 or TRBD2 (5 bases each). V was trimmed by 5 bases and J by 4 bases, leaving 15 bases between them. CDR3 size: 14 residues. CDR1 and CDR2 from the germline V gene are MNHEY and SVGAGI. Here the CDR3 DNA reads TGTGCCAGCAGTAGGGCGGTGGGGGTTTACGAGCAGTACTTC. Protein: CASSRAVGVYEQYF.

The chain employs TRBV9 and TRBJ1-1; possible D gene TRBD1, 5 bases. V gave up 3 bases and J gave up 5 bases, with 17 bases separating them. This CDR3 comprises 15 residues. Germline V gene data show CDR1 as SGDLS and CDR2 as YYNGEE. This CDR3 is CASSAPDRAGTEAFF. CDR3 in DNA: TGTGCCAGCAGCGCCCCAGACAGAGCAGGTACTGAAGCTTTCTTT.

The rearrangement links TRBV7-2 to TRBJ1-5; D is uncertain. The CDR3 has 17 residues. V was pared by 1 base and J by 4 bases, with 17 bases between. Germline CDR1 reads SGHTA; CDR2 reads FQGNSA. CDR3 sequence (DNA): TGTGCCAGCAGCTTAGGGTCAGGAGCGGTCTGGAATCAGCCCCAGCATTTT. Translated: CASSLGSGAVWNQPQHF.

V and J are TRBV5-1 and TRBJ1-1, with D possibly matching TRBD1 (5 bases). The CDR3 runs to 14 residues. V lost 4 bases and J lost 5, with 15 bases in between. The germline gives CDR1 SGHRS, CDR2 YFSETQ. CDR3 coding DNA: TGCGCCAGCAGCCCACAGGTTAGCGGGACTGAAGCTTTCTTT. Translated: CASSPQVSGTEAFF.

The chain carries TRBV19 and TRBJ1-1; tentatively, D is TRBD1 (6 bases). This CDR3 is 15 amino acids long. The V end lost 3 bases, the J end lost 0 bases, and 11 bases lay between the germline ends. CDR1 is LNHDA, CDR2 SQIVND, per germline (reference sequence). The CDR3 sequence: CASSIQGRMNTEAFF. As DNA, the CDR3 is TGTGCCAGTAGTATCCAGGGGCGCATGAACACTGAAGCTTTCTTT.

The sample holds one count of this clone. One end of the junction is discordant with germline, which a read error may explain. The rearrangement uses TRBV13 and TRBJ1-2; 10 bases fit TRBD1. CDR1 is PRHDT and CDR2 is FYEKMQ in the germline V gene (reference sequence). This CDR3 is 13 amino acids long. The CDR3, as DNA: TGTGCCAGCAGCTCGTCCCGGGACAGGGGCTCAAGGTTC. Translated: CASSSSRDRGSRF.

In its sample, this clone was seen a few times. V is TRBV29-1 and J is TRBJ2-7, with TRBD1 matching 8 bases. The germline CDR1 and CDR2 sequences are SQVTM and ANQGSEA. The CDR3 is 14 residues long. V lost 7 bases to trimming and J lost 2 bases; unmatched junction nucleotides: 10. CDR3 DNA: TGCAGCGGGAACAGGGGGGAGAATGCCTACGAGCAGTACTTC. This translates into CSGNRGENAYEQYF.

The chain uses TRBV11-2 and TRBJ1-1; D is uncertain. The CDR3 loop spans 16 amino acids. Germline assignment: CDR1 SGHAT and CDR2 FQNNGV. Trimming took 0 bases from V and 2 from J, leaving 13 bases between them. The CDR3 coding sequence is TGTGCCAGCAGCTTAGAGCCGGGGTGGAAAAACACTGAAGCTTTCTTT. Amino acids: CASSLEPGWKNTEAFF.

The chain combines TRBV30 with TRBJ2-4; TRBD1 matches 7 bases. There are 16 residues in the CDR3. Germline CDR1 and CDR2: GTSNPN and SVGIG (reference sequence). Germline trimming cut 2 bases from V and 0 bases from J; bases unmatched to any gene: 7. The CDR3 spells CAWSRGQQIAKNIQYF. In nucleotides, the CDR3 is TGTGCCTGGAGTAGGGGACAGCAAATAGCCAAAAACATTCAGTACTTC.

This chain links TRBV6-5 with TRBJ1-5; 8 nucleotides line up with TRBD1. With V trimmed by 5 bases and J by 3 bases, 3 bases remained unmatched. CDR3 length: 14 amino acids. Germline CDR1 reads MNHEY; CDR2 reads SVGAGI. CDR3 sequence (DNA): TGTGCCAGCAGTAGGACAGGGTACAATCAGCCCCAGCATTTT. It specifies CASSRTGYNQPQHF.

This rearrangement joins TRBV3-1 (or the pseudogene TRBV3-2) to TRBJ2-3; TRBD2 agrees at 7 bases. The CDR3 runs to 14 residues. The trim removed 4 bases at V and 8 bases at J, leaving 9 bases unmatched. CDR1 LGHDT and CDR2 YNNKEL come from the germline V gene (reference sequence). CDR3 residues: CASSLGRGVGTQYF. The CDR3 nucleotides are TGTGCCAGCAGCCTAGGCCGGGGGGTAGGTACGCAGTATTTT.

The chain uses TRBV5-1 and TRBJ1-1; possible D gene TRBD1, 5 bases. V was trimmed by 0 bases and J by 4 bases, leaving 13 bases between them. This CDR3 contains 15 residues. The germline CDR1 and CDR2 sequences are SGHRS and YFSETQ. The CDR3 region has the DNA TGCGCCAGCAGCTTGGAAGGAGGGGCGGGCACTGAAGCTTTCTTT. Amino acids: CASSLEGGAGTEAFF. The complete variable domain, with remaining parts taken from reference TRBV5-1 and TRBJ1-1, reads KAGVTQTPRYLIKTRGQQVTLSCSPISGHRSVSWYQQTPGQGLQFLFEYFSETQRNKGNFPGRFSGRQFSNSRSEMNVSTLELGDSALYLCASSLEGGAGTEAFFGQGTRLTVV.

The rearrangement uses TRBV2 and TRBJ2-5; D may be TRBD2 (6 bases). Trimming cost V 8 bases and J 2 bases, with 15 bases left between them. Germline CDR1 and CDR2: SNHLY and FYNNEI. This CDR3 has 14 amino acids. The CDR3 DNA is TGTGCCAGCCCCCCTAGCGACGTACAAGAGACCCAGTACTTC. Its translation: CASPPSDVQETQYF.

The J gene is TRBJ2-7, the V gene TRBV4-1; D remains ambiguous. The germline V gene has CDR1 MGHRA and CDR2 YSYEKL. This CDR3 contains 14 residues. V was pared by 0 bases and J by 4 bases, with 10 bases between. This CDR3 is CASSQDLRAYEQYF. In nucleotides, the CDR3 is TGCGCCAGCAGCCAAGATCTTAGGGCGTACGAGCAGTACTTC.

This clone was seen a few times. This chain joins TRBV7-2 and TRBJ1-1; D is unclear. Germline V gene lookup returns CDR1 SGHTA and CDR2 FQGNSA. V lost 2 bases to trimming and J lost 6 bases, with 7 bases between them. The CDR3 extends over 12 amino acids. The CDR3 is CASSLTPSEAFF. CDR3 coding DNA: TGTGCCAGCAGCTTAACGCCCTCTGAAGCTTTCTTT.

The CDR3 here is CASSPGRNSGANVLTF. In DNA, the CDR3 is TGTGCCAGCTCACCAGGACGGAACTCTGGGGCCAACGTCCTGACTTTC. This sequence joins TRBV18 and TRBJ2-6; D remains unclear. The CDR3 contains 16 residues. Germline-derived CDR1 and CDR2 are KGHSH and LQKENI. V lost 2 bases and J lost 0, with 8 bases in between.

The V call is TRBV6-5, the J call TRBJ2-3, with 10 bases aligning to TRBD2. Germline V gives CDR1 MNHEY, CDR2 SVGAGI. The V and J ends lost 3 bases and 6 bases, in that order; junction bases with no gene match: 0. This CDR3 is 13 amino acids long. The CDR3 bases are TGTGCCAGCAGTTATAGCGGGAGGGATACGCAGTATTTT. Protein: CASSYSGRDTQYF.

This clone was observed a single time. The chain combines TRBV24-1 with TRBJ2-1; tentatively, D is TRBD2 (6 bases). V lost 2 bases to trimming and J lost 8 bases, with 15 bases between them. The CDR3 covers 15 residues. CDR1 is KGHDR, CDR2 SFDVKD, per germline. CDR3 sequence: CATSDYSVWGDEQFF. In DNA, the CDR3 is TGTGCCACCAGTGATTACAGCGTTTGGGGGGATGAGCAGTTCTTC.

The chain links TRBV5-1 to TRBJ1-4; D uncertain. V lost 6 bases to trimming and J lost 0 bases, with 9 bases between them. This CDR3 has 14 residues. Germline V CDR1 and CDR2: SGHRS, YFSETQ. CDR3 loop: CASTSDSTNEKLFF. The CDR3 DNA sequence: TGCGCCAGCACCTCGGATTCAACTAATGAAAAACTGTTTTTT.

The genes are TRBV15 and TRBJ2-1, with 7 bases lining up with TRBD2. CDR1 is LNHNV and CDR2 is YYDKDF in the germline V gene (reference sequence). The CDR3 extends over 17 amino acids. V lost 0 bases and J lost 2; bases outside the gene matches: 7. CDR3 protein: CATSRERRELPYNEQFF. The CDR3 coding sequence is TGTGCCACCAGCAGAGAAAGGCGGGAGTTACCCTACAATGAGCAGTTCTTC.

The chain links TRBV12-5 to TRBJ2-1; perhaps TRBD1 as D (6 bases). Trimming took 6 bases from V and 10 from J, leaving 22 bases between them. There are 15 residues in the CDR3. Looked up from germline, CDR1 is LGHNT and CDR2 is FRNRAP. For the CDR3, the DNA is TGTGCTAGTGGCCTGCGGGTAGGGGGACCATGGGAGCAGTTCTTC. As protein: CASGLRVGGPWEQFF.

Only one count was recorded for this clone. The rearrangement joins TRBV7-2 to TRBJ2-2; TRBD2 agrees at 7 bases. This CDR3 spans 16 amino acids. The V segment lost 7 bases and the J segment 3 bases; nucleotides outside the gene matches: 11. Germline V gene data show CDR1 as SGHTA and CDR2 as FQGNSA. The CDR3 loop reads CASTPNGGTYTGELFF. Here the CDR3 DNA reads TGTGCCAGCACCCCCAACGGGGGGACTTACACCGGGGAGCTGTTTTTT. Together with reference TRBV7-2 and TRBJ2-2, the CDR3 gives the full variable domain: GAGVSQSPSNKVTEKGKDVELRCDPISGHTALYWYRQSLGQGLEFLIYFQGNSAPDKSGLPSDRFSAERTGGSVSTLTIQRTQQEDSAVYLCASTPNGGTYTGELFFGEGSRLTVL.

Here the CDR3 DNA reads TGTGCCAGCAGCCTTTCCGGGACAGGGGGCCACGAGCAGTACTTC. Translating it yields CASSLSGTGGHEQYF. This chain joins TRBV3-1 (or the pseudogene TRBV3-2) and TRBJ2-7, with TRBD1 matching 12 bases. The junction had 6 bases not matched to a gene; V was cut back by 4 bases and J by 5 bases. Germline CDR1 LGHDT, CDR2 YNNKEL (reference sequence). This CDR3 has 15 residues.